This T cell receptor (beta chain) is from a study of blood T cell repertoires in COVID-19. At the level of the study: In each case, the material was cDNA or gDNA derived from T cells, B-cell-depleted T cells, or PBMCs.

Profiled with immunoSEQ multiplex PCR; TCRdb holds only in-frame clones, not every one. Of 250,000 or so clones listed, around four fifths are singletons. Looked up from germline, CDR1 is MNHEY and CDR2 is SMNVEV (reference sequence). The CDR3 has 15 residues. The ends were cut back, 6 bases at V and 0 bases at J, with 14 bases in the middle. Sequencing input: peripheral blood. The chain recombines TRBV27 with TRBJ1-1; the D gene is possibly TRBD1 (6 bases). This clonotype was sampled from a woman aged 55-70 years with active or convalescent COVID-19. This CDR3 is CASRLQGLLNTEAFF. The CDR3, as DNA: TGTGCCAGCAGACTCCAGGGGCTGTTGAACACTGAAGCTTTCTTT.